The clone carrying this T cell receptor (beta chain) was detected only once. The method was immunoSEQ multiplex PCR; TCRdb's version includes in-frame clones alone and lacks a portion of them. The repertoire holds 71,000 or so clones, with 90% to 95% as singletons. The data were taken from a study of OX40 agonist ivuxolimab in advanced cancers. Turning to the study itself: The study reported partial responses in three patients: one hepatocellular carcinoma, two cutaneous melanoma.

Patients with a history of autoimmune disease or on systemic immunosuppression were excluded. The sample in question was CD4+ or CD8+ T cells sorted from blood, obtained in a trial of the OX40 agonist ivuxolimab. This clonotype was sampled from an adult with an advanced solid tumor such as melanoma, head and neck, liver or kidney cancer.

CDR3 sequence (DNA): TGTGCCAGCAGCCTCCGACTAGCGGGGGTTTCGGATGAGCAGTTCTTC. Its translation is CASSLRLAGVSDEQFF. The rearrangement joins TRBV7-2 to TRBJ2-1; 12 bases align to TRBD2. Germline assignment: CDR1 SGHTA and CDR2 FQGNSA. The J segment lost 8 bases and the V segment lost 5 bases, leaving 10 bases of the junction unmatched. The CDR3 totals 16 residues.